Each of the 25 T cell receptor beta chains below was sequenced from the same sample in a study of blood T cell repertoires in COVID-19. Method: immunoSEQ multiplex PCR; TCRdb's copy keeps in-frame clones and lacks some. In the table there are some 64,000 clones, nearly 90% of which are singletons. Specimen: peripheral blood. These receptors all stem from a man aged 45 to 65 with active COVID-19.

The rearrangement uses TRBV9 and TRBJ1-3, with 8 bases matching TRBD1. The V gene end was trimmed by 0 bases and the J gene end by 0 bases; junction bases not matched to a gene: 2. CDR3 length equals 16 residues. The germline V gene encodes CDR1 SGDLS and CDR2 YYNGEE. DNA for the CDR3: TGTGCCAGCAGCGTAGGACAGGGGAGCTCTGGAAACACCATATATTTT. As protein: CASSVGQGSSGNTIYF.

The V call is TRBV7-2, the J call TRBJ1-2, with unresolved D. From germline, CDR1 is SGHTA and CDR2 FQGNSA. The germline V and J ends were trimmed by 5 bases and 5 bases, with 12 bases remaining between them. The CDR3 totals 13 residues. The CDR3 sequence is CASSAKLAYGYTF. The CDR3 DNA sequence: TGTGCCAGCAGCGCCAAACTTGCTTATGGCTACACCTTC.

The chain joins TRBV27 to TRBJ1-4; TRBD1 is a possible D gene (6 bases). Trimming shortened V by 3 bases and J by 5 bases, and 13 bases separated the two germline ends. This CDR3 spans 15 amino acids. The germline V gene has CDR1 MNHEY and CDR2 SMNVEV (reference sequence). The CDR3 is CASSLTGTLNEKLFF. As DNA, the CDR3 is TGTGCCAGCAGTTTGACCGGGACATTAAATGAAAAACTGTTTTTT.

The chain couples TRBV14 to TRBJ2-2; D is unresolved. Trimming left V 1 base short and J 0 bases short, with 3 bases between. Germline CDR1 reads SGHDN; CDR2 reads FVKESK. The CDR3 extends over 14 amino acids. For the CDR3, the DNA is TGTGCCAGCAGCCAAGCCTCGAACACCGGGGAGCTGTTTTTT. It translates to CASSQASNTGELFF.

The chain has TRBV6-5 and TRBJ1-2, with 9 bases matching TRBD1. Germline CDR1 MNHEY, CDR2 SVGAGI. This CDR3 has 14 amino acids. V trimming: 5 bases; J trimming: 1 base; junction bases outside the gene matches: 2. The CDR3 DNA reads TGTGCCAGCAGTCGGACAGGGGTTAACTATGGCTACACCTTC. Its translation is CASSRTGVNYGYTF.

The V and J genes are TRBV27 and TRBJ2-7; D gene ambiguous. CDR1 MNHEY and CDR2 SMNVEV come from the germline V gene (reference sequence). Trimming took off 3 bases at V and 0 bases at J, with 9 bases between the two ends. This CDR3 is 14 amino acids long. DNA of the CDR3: TGTGCCAGCAGTTTGGGCAGACGCTCCTACGAGCAGTACTTC. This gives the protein CASSLGRRSYEQYF.

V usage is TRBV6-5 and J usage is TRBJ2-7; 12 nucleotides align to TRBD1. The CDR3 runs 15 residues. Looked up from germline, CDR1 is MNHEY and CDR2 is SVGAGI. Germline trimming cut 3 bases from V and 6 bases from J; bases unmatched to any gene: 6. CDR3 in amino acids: CASSYEGDRGREQYF. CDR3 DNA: TGTGCCAGCAGTTATGAAGGGGACAGGGGGCGCGAGCAGTACTTC.

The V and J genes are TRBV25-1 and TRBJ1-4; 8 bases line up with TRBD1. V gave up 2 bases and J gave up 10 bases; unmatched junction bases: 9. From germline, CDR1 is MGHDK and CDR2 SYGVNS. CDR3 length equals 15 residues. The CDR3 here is CASSEPGTGSGKLFF. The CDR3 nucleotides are TGTGCCAGCAGTGAACCCGGGACAGGTAGTGGAAAACTGTTTTTT. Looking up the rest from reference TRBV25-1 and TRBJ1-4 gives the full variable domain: EADIYQTPRYLVIGTGKKITLECSQTMGHDKMYWYQQDPGMELHLIHYSYGVNSTEKGDLSSESTVSRIRTEHFPLTLESARPSHTSQYLCASSEPGTGSGKLFFGSGTQLSVL.

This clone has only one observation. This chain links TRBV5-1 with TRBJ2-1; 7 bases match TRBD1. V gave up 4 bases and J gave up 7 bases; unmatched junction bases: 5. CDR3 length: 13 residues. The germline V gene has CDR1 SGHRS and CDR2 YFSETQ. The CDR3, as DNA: TGCGCCAGCAGCCCGGGGACAGCTAATGAGCAGTTCTTC. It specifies CASSPGTANEQFF.

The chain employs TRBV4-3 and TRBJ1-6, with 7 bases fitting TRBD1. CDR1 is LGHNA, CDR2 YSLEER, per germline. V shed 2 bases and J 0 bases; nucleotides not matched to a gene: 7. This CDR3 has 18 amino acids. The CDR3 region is CASSQRPGGSSYNSPLHF. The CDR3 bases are TGCGCCAGCAGCCAAAGACCAGGGGGGAGCTCCTATAATTCACCCCTCCACTTT.

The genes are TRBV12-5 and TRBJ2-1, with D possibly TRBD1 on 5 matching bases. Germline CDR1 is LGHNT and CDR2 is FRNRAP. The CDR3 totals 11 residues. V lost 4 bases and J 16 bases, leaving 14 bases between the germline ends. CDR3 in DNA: TGTGCTAGTGGTTCAACAGGTCCCCCTTTCTTC. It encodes CASGSTGPPFF.

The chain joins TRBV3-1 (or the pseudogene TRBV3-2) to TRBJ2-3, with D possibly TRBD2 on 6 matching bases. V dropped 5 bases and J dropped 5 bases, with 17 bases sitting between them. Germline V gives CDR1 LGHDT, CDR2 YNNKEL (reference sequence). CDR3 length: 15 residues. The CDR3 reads CASSWALRGIDTQYF. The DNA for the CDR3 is TGTGCCAGCAGCTGGGCTTTGCGGGGAATAGATACGCAGTATTTT.

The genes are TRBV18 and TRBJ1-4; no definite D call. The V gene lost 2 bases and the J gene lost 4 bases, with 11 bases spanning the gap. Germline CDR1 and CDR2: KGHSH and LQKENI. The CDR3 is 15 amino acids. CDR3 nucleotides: TGTGCCAGCTCACCAGCAGCCGGGGATAATGAAAAACTGTTTTTT. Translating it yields CASSPAAGDNEKLFF.

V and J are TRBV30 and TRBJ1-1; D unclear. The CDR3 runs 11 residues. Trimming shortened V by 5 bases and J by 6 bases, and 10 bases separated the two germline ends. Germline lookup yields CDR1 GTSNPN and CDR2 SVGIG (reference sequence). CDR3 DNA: TGTGCCTGGGCGGATGGAGCTGAAGCTTTCTTT. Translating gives CAWADGAEAFF.

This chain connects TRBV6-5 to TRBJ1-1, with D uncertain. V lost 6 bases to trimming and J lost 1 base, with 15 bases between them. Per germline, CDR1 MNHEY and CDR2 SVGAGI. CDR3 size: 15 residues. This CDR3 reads CASRFEGTKNTEAFF. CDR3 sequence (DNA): TGTGCCAGCAGGTTTGAGGGCACCAAGAACACTGAAGCTTTCTTT.

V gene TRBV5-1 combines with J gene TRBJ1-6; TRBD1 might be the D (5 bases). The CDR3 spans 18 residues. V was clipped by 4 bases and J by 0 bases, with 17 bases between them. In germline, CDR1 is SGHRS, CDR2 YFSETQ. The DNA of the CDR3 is TGCGCCAGCAGCAGAAACCGGGGGGAGAGCTCCTATAATTCACCCCTCCACTTT. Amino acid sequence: CASSRNRGESSYNSPLHF. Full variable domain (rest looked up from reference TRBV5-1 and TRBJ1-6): KAGVTQTPRYLIKTRGQQVTLSCSPISGHRSVSWYQQTPGQGLQFLFEYFSETQRNKGNFPGRFSGRQFSNSRSEMNVSTLELGDSALYLCASSRNRGESSYNSPLHFGNGTRLTVT.

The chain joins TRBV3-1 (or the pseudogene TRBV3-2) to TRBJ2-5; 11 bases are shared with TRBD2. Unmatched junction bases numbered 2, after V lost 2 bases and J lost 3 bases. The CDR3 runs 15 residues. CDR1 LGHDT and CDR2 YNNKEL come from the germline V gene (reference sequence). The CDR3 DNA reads TGTGCCAGCAGCCAAACTAGCGGGGGCAAAGAGACCCAGTACTTC. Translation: CASSQTSGGKETQYF.

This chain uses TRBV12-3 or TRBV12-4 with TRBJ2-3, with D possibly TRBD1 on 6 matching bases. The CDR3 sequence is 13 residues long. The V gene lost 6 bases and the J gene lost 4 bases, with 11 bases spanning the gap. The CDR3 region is CASSSQGPDTQYF. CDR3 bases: TGTGCCAGCAGCTCACAGGGCCCAGATACGCAGTATTTT.

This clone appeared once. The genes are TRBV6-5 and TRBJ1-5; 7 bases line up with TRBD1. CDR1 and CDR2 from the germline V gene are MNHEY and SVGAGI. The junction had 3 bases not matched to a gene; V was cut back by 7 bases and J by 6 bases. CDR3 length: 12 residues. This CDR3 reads CASTDRAQPQHF. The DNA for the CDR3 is TGTGCCAGCACAGACAGGGCTCAGCCCCAGCATTTT.

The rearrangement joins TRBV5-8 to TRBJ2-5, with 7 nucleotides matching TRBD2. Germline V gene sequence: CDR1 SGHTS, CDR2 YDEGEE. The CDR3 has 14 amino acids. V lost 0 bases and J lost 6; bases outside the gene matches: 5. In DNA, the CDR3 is TGTGCCAGCAGCTTGGTTGGGGGAGGGAAGACCCAGTACTTC. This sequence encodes CASSLVGGGKTQYF.

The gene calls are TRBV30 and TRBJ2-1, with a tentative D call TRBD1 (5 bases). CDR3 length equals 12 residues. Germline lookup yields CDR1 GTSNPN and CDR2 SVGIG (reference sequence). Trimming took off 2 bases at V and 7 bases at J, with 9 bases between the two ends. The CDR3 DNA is TGTGCCTGGAGTTGGGGCCTAAATGAGCAGTTCTTC. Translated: CAWSWGLNEQFF.

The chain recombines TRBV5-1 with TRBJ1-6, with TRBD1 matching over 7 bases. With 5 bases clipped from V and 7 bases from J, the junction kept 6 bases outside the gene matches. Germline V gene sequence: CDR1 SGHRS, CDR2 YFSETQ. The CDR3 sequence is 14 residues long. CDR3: CASSSGTENSPLHF. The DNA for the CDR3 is TGCGCCAGCAGTTCAGGGACAGAAAATTCACCCCTCCACTTT.

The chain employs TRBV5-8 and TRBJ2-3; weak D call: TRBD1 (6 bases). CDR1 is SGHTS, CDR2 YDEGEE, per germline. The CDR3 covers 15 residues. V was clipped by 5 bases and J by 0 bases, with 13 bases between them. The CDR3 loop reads CASRPGTSSTDTQYF. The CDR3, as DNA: TGTGCCAGCAGACCCGGGACATCTAGCACAGATACGCAGTATTTT.

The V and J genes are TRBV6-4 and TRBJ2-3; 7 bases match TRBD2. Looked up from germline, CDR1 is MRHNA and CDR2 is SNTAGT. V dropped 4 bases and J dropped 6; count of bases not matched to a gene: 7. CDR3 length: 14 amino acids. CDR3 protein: CASSVTSASDTQYF. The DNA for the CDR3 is TGTGCCAGCAGTGTTACTAGCGCGTCGGATACGCAGTATTTT.

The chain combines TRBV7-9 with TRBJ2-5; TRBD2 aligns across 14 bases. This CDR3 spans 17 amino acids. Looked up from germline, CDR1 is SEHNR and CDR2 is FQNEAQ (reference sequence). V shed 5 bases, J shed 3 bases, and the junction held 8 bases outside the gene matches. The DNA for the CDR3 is TGTGCCAGCAGCGACAGGACTAGCGGGGGGACGAAAGAGACCCAGTACTTC. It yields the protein CASSDRTSGGTKETQYF.